This T cell receptor beta chain emerged from a study of shared clonotypes between healthy human individuals. Study outcomes and limitations: Sharing of clonotypes among donors was expected to vary with sequencing depth. Few donors restricted represented genetic and exposure-history diversity.

The junction had 7 bases not matched to a gene; V was cut back by 4 bases and J by 3 bases. The germline V gene has CDR1 SGHTS and CDR2 YDEGEE. CDR3 length: 15 amino acids. Sequencing was performed with immunoSEQ multiplex PCR; in TCRdb, only in-frame clones are kept and a portion is missing. Among about 2.4 million clones listed, approximately 93% were seen once. About this clone: Its antigen remains unknown.

Healthy HIV-negative adults with no recent acute infections or vaccinations were recruited as donors. The sequence came from a man between 18 and 29 years old in good health. Some clones in this sample may be carry-over from other donors' samples. The sample taken for sequencing was naive CD4+ T cells from PBMCs. Specified subset: CD45RA+ positively selected. The rearrangement uses TRBV5-8 and TRBJ2-7; the match to TRBD1 covers 10 bases. CDR3 nucleotides: TGTGCCAGCAGCGCTAGACAGGGGGCATTCTACGAGCAGTACTTC. Translated, it gives CASSARQGAFYEQYF.